This TCR beta chain was sequenced in a study of blood T cell repertoires in COVID-19. CDR1 SGHNT and CDR2 YYREEE come from the germline V gene (reference sequence). The CDR3 totals 15 residues. The V gene lost 0 bases and the J gene lost 3 bases, with 9 bases spanning the gap. Assay: immunoSEQ multiplex PCR; the TCRdb copy retains only in-frame clones and omits some. The data hold some 350,000 clones, with about 87% observed a single time. Participant age was roughly 18 to 90 years, and participants resided in approximately 24 US areas. The genes are TRBV5-4 and TRBJ1-4, with unresolved D. Source material: PBMCs or T cells enriched from blood (not recorded which). The TCR was taken from a woman aged 25 to 39 who had recovered from COVID-19. CDR3 coding DNA: TGTGCCAGCAGCTTGGATTTGACTTCTAATGAAAAACTGTTTTTT. It yields the protein CASSLDLTSNEKLFF.